Sequencing of this TCR beta chain was carried out in a study of cytomegalovirus exposure and HLA in healthy donors. Broader study findings: Later on, a genetic analysis was performed. It linked a missense variant in DCLRE1C with V- and J-gene trimming of TCR beta. Rates of TCR association differed by HLA locus in a later analysis, with DRB1 highest and HLA-C lowest.

With 60 Vbeta and 13 Jbeta primers, the PCR was carried out. Data came from immunoSEQ multiplex PCR; TCRdb stores just in-frame clones and leaves some out. This sample carries 100,000 to 150,000 clones, roughly 80% of them seen once, and the ten largest clones take more than 1%. In germline, CDR1 is SEHNR, CDR2 FQNEAQ (reference sequence). The V and J ends lost 1 base and 13 bases respectively, with 14 bases between them. The CDR3 is 14 residues long. Regarding this clone: Its specificity is unknown.

The chain has TRBV7-9 and TRBJ1-6, with TRBD1 as a possible D gene (6 bases). The TCR sequence derives from a female donor in good health and CMV-seronegative. The specimen was PBMCs. The CDR3 DNA sequence: TGTGCCAGCAGCTTAGTCTCAGGGGTATCGCCCCTCCACTTT. Translated: CASSLVSGVSPLHF. The variable domain in full, with the rest retrieved from reference TRBV7-9 and TRBJ1-6, is DTGVSQNPRHKITKRGQNVTFRCDPISEHNRLYWYRQTLGQGPEFLTYFQNEAQLEKSRLLSDRFSAERPKGSFSTLEIQRTEQGDSAMYLCASSLVSGVSPLHFGNGTRLTVT.